The 24 T cell receptor beta chains in this list originate from one sample, sequenced in a study of T cell repertoires in cytomegalovirus infection. No antigen has been identified for these receptors. MiXCR, applied by TCRdb to the reads, yields one record per CDR3 protein. This repertoire shows tens of thousands of distinct CDR3 sequences, approximately 45% found once; its top ten account for about 92%. The source was CD8+ T cells from cultured PBMCs, collected from culture after CMV antigen stimulation. The receptors come from a human donor in good health (CMV status not recorded). Some clones in this sample may be carry-over from other donors' samples.

This chain connects TRBV19 to TRBJ2-1; TRBD2 agrees at 8 bases. The CDR3 is 16 amino acids. CDR1 and CDR2 from the germline V gene are LNHDA and SQIVND (reference sequence). The V segment lost 2 bases and the J segment 9 bases; nucleotides outside the gene matches: 12. The CDR3 sequence is CASSISAGEPYFEQFF. DNA of the CDR3: TGTGCCAGTAGTATATCAGCGGGAGAGCCCTACTTTGAGCAGTTCTTC.

The chain couples TRBV7-3 to TRBJ2-5; D might be TRBD2 (7 bases). The ends were cut back, 2 bases at V and 4 bases at J, with 14 bases in the middle. The CDR3 is 15 amino acids. CDR1 is SGHTA, CDR2 FQGTGA, per germline. The CDR3 protein is CASSLGRGGGETQYF. CDR3 nucleotide sequence: TGTGCCAGCAGCTTAGGCCGGGGAGGGGGAGAGACCCAGTACTTC.

The chain uses TRBV19 and TRBJ2-1; TRBD1 is a possible D gene (6 bases). CDR3 size: 16 residues. V lost 5 bases and J lost 4, with 18 bases in between. CDR1 is LNHDA, CDR2 SQIVND, per germline (reference sequence). Here the CDR3 reads CASSAPGQILYNEQFF. CDR3 nucleotide sequence: TGTGCCAGTAGTGCCCCTGGACAGATTCTGTACAATGAGCAGTTCTTC.

This clonotype appeared a few times. This CDR3 reads CASSLTSGSNEQFF. The CDR3 DNA reads TGTGCCAGCAGCTTAACGTCGGGCAGCAATGAGCAGTTCTTC. The V and J genes are TRBV7-3 and TRBJ2-1; D gene unclear. In germline, CDR1 is SGHTA, CDR2 FQGTGA. Trimming took 0 bases from V and 6 from J, leaving 9 bases between them. This CDR3 region has 14 residues.

This clonotype was counted a few times. The chain couples TRBV19 to TRBJ1-2; 9 bases align to TRBD1. Germline trimming cut 4 bases from V and 2 bases from J; bases unmatched to any gene: 11. This CDR3 spans 17 amino acids. Germline CDR1 and CDR2: LNHDA and SQIVND (reference sequence). The CDR3 sequence: CASSTTRDRANNYGYTF. CDR3 sequence (DNA): TGTGCCAGTAGTACAACCCGGGACAGGGCCAACAACTATGGCTACACCTTC.

The chain links TRBV5-6 to TRBJ1-2, with D perhaps TRBD1 (5 bases). This CDR3 contains 13 residues. In germline, CDR1 is SGHDT, CDR2 YYEEEE. The V end lost 5 bases, the J end lost 11 bases, and 19 bases lay between the germline ends. CDR3 in DNA: TGTGCCAGCAGTTCCGGGACTGGAAGTATGTACACCTTC. Protein sequence: CASSSGTGSMYTF.

This chain joins TRBV11-2 and TRBJ2-1; 8 nucleotides align to TRBD2. The trim removed 3 bases at V and 6 bases at J, leaving 13 bases unmatched. The CDR3 is 17 amino acids. CDR1 is SGHAT, CDR2 FQNNGV, per germline. This CDR3 reads CASSFRFSGGDLNEQFF. The DNA of the CDR3 is TGTGCCAGCAGCTTCCGGTTTTCGGGGGGGGACCTCAATGAGCAGTTCTTC.

In its sample, this clonotype was seen a few times. The chain has TRBV6-5 and TRBJ2-3, with 14 bases identical to TRBD2. Germline lookup yields CDR1 MNHEY and CDR2 SVGAGI. The junction had 9 bases not matched to a gene; V was cut back by 7 bases and J by 0 bases. The CDR3 totals 18 residues. CDR3: CASKIGLAGGTSTDTQYF. The CDR3 nucleotides are TGTGCCAGCAAGATCGGACTAGCGGGAGGTACAAGCACAGATACGCAGTATTTT.

This clonotype occurred a few times. V gene TRBV7-3 combines with J gene TRBJ2-3; D remains unclear. The CDR3 is made up of 17 amino acids. CDR1 and CDR2 (germline): SGHTA, FQGTGA. The ends were cut back, 1 base at V and 2 bases at J, with 16 bases in the middle. The CDR3: CASSLRAPQRPTDTQYF. DNA of the CDR3: TGTGCCAGCAGCTTAAGGGCACCACAACGGCCCACAGATACGCAGTATTTT.

The chain employs TRBV12-3 or TRBV12-4 and TRBJ2-1, with D possibly being TRBD2 (5 bases). CDR3 length equals 14 residues. V was trimmed by 5 bases and J by 4 bases, leaving 12 bases between them. This CDR3 is CASSEGVLYNEQFF. CDR3 bases: TGTGCCAGCAGTGAGGGAGTCCTTTACAATGAGCAGTTCTTC.

The chain is built from TRBV4-1 and TRBJ2-5, with 9 bases that match TRBD2. Looked up from germline, CDR1 is MGHRA and CDR2 is YSYEKL. The V and J ends lost 3 bases and 2 bases, in that order; junction bases with no gene match: 4. The CDR3 length is 15 residues. The CDR3: CASSHRLAAQETQYF. CDR3 in DNA: TGCGCCAGCAGCCATCGACTAGCGGCACAAGAGACCCAGTACTTC.

The chain combines TRBV7-9 with TRBJ2-5, with D possibly called TRBD1 or TRBD2 (5 bases each). V lost 2 bases, J lost 1 base, and 11 bases lay in between. Germline lookup yields CDR1 SEHNR and CDR2 FQNEAQ (reference sequence). The CDR3 has 15 residues. Here the CDR3 reads CASSLHGDLQETQYF. The CDR3 region has the DNA TGTGCCAGCAGCTTACATGGGGACCTCCAAGAGACCCAGTACTTC.

The chain has TRBV12-5 and TRBJ2-1; D gene ambiguous. Looked up from germline, CDR1 is LGHNT and CDR2 is FRNRAP. Trimming left V 4 bases short and J 5 bases short, with 3 bases between. The CDR3 contains 11 residues. The CDR3 DNA reads TGTGCTAGTGGTTCGGACAATGAGCAGTTCTTC. Its translation: CASGSDNEQFF.

This clonotype appeared a single time. This chain joins TRBV29-1 and TRBJ2-3, with 7 positions matching TRBD1. The germline gives CDR1 SQVTM, CDR2 ANQGSEA. V gave up 3 bases and J gave up 2 bases; unmatched junction bases: 11. CDR3 size: 16 residues. CDR3 sequence: CSVDFGRGPVTDTQYF. The CDR3 coding sequence is TGCAGCGTTGATTTTGGTAGGGGGCCGGTCACAGATACGCAGTATTTT.

This rearrangement joins TRBV28 to TRBJ2-7, with D perhaps assigned TRBD1 or TRBD2 (5 bases each). Germline CDR1 reads MDHEN; CDR2 reads SYDVKM. Trimming took off 7 bases at V and 0 bases at J, with 16 bases between the two ends. The CDR3 has 15 amino acids. The CDR3 sequence: CASISSGDPSYEQYF. CDR3 in DNA: TGTGCCAGCATTTCGTCCGGGGACCCCTCCTACGAGCAGTACTTC.

In its sample, this clonotype was seen a few times. For the CDR3, the DNA is TGTGCCAGCAGCTTAGAGGGTAGGGCAAACACTGAAGCTTTCTTT. Amino acids: CASSLEGRANTEAFF. V is TRBV7-9 and J is TRBJ1-1; D gene uncertain. Trimming removed 1 base at V and 2 bases at J, with 11 bases between. From germline, CDR1 is SEHNR and CDR2 FQNEAQ (reference sequence). The CDR3 is 15 amino acids.

This chain uses TRBV7-3 with TRBJ2-3; 8 nucleotides line up with TRBD1. In germline, CDR1 is SGHTA, CDR2 FQGTGA. V dropped 6 bases and J dropped 5; count of bases not matched to a gene: 13. The CDR3 runs 16 residues. The CDR3 spells CASSGPQQGDGDTQYF. The CDR3 DNA sequence: TGTGCCAGCAGTGGCCCCCAACAGGGGGATGGAGATACGCAGTATTTT.

The chain recombines TRBV29-1 with TRBJ2-3, with 11 bases aligning to TRBD2. This CDR3 has 14 amino acids. Trimming took 5 bases from V and 4 from J; bases not matched to a gene: 5. Per the germline V gene, CDR1 is SQVTM and CDR2 is ANQGSEA. The CDR3, as DNA: TGCAGCGTTACGGGACTAGCGGAACCAGATACGCAGTATTTT. Translated: CSVTGLAEPDTQYF.

This chain connects TRBV13 to TRBJ1-2, with D unresolved. The V gene's germline CDR1 is PRHDT and CDR2 FYEKMQ (reference sequence). This CDR3 is 15 amino acids long. V dropped 6 bases and J dropped 4 bases, with 18 bases sitting between them. The CDR3 DNA is TGTGCCAGCAGTAAGAGGACGAGAAGGCTCTATGGCTACACCTTC. Translation gives CASSKRTRRLYGYTF. Together with reference TRBV13 and TRBJ1-2, the CDR3 gives the full variable domain: AAGVIQSPRHLIKEKRETATLKCYPIPRHDTVYWYQQGPGQDPQFLISFYEKMQSDKGSIPDRFSAQQFSDYHSELNMSSLELGDSALYFCASSKRTRRLYGYTFGSGTRLTVV.

V and J are TRBV4-1 and TRBJ1-5; unclear D gene. There are 15 residues in the CDR3. CDR1 and CDR2 from the germline V gene are MGHRA and YSYEKL. V was shortened by 1 base and J by 3 bases, with 10 bases between the two germline ends. The CDR3, as DNA: TGCGCCAGCAGCCAAGTATCCAGATCCAATCAGCCCCAGCATTTT. Its translation: CASSQVSRSNQPQHF.

This sequence joins TRBV11-2 and TRBJ2-2, with 7 nucleotides matching TRBD2. CDR1 and CDR2 from the germline V gene are SGHAT and FQNNGV. With 0 bases clipped from V and 3 bases from J, the junction kept 10 bases outside the gene matches. This CDR3 comprises 18 residues. This CDR3 reads CASSLDTSGLADTGELFF. The DNA of the CDR3 is TGTGCCAGCAGCTTAGATACGAGCGGGCTAGCGGACACCGGGGAGCTGTTTTTT. Complete variable domain (other parts from reference TRBV11-2 and TRBJ2-2): EAGVAQSPRYKIIEKRQSVAFWCNPISGHATLYWYQQILGQGPKLLIQFQNNGVVDDSQLPKDRFSAERLKGVDSTLKIQPAKLEDSAVYLCASSLDTSGLADTGELFFGEGSRLTVL.

This chain connects TRBV9 to TRBJ2-7; the D is unclear. V lost 0 bases to trimming and J lost 2 bases, with 9 bases between them. Germline CDR1 and CDR2: SGDLS and YYNGEE. The CDR3 is 14 amino acids. CDR3 in DNA: TGTGCCAGCAGCGTAGAGGACCGCGCCTACGAGCAGTACTTC. It specifies CASSVEDRAYEQYF.

The rearrangement links TRBV6-5 to TRBJ1-2; no clear D gene. The CDR3 runs 13 residues. Trimming removed 3 bases at V and 4 bases at J, with 9 bases between. The germline V gene encodes CDR1 MNHEY and CDR2 SVGAGI. For the CDR3, the DNA is TGTGCCAGCAGTTATAGTCAAATCTATGGCTACACCTTC. Translated, it gives CASSYSQIYGYTF.

The chain links TRBV7-4 to TRBJ1-1; 9 bases agree with TRBD1. After removal of 5 bases from V and 4 bases from J, the junction contained 5 bases not matched to a gene. CDR3 length: 14 amino acids. The V gene's germline CDR1 is SGHVT and CDR2 SQSDAQ. CDR3 protein: CASSSRDRATEAFF. In DNA form, the CDR3 reads TGTGCCAGCAGCAGCCGGGACAGGGCCACTGAAGCTTTCTTT.